This TCR beta chain was identified in a study of response to subunit inactivated influenza vaccine. About this clonotype: Its cognate antigen is unknown. Just one base apart from a much larger clone, this may be a read error.

Broader study findings: Each seasonal influenza vaccination recruits few new T cells, the authors suggested.

CDR1 LGHNA and CDR2 YNFKEQ come from the germline V gene. The length of the CDR3 is 15 residues. TCRdb recomputed calls from the RT-PCR reads with MiXCR, one row per CDR3 protein. The table records around 170,000 distinct CDR3 sequences, around 11% of them present only once. This sequence was found in a man in his fifties or sixties who received an inactivated influenza vaccine. Sequencing was performed on CD8+ T cells sorted from PBMCs, taken around 25 months after vaccination. V and J are TRBV4-2 and TRBJ2-1, with 11 bases fitting TRBD2. The CDR3 here is CASRHLAGGVNEQFF. The CDR3 nucleotides read TGTGCCAGCCGCCACTTAGCGGGAGGGGTAAATGAGCAGTTCTTC.